Each of the 15 T cell receptor beta chains below was sequenced from the same sample in a study of shared clonotypes between healthy human individuals (dated by TCRdb to the early 2020s). The method was the immunoSEQ multiplex PCR assay. In its TCRdb copy, this immuneACCESS table keeps in-frame sequences only and misses some clones. Where compared with another copy, unresolved V genes explain less than half of these, and the others have no known cause. The sample includes a few million clones, with approximately 95% observed a single time. The leading ten clones occupy roughly 0.36% of the sample. The specimen was naive CD4+ T cells from PBMCs. The label giving this sample's cell subset or site can be read as: CD45RA+ positively selected. These receptors were collected from a man younger than 30 in good health. Some clones in this sample may be carry-over from other donors' samples.

The V call is TRBV11-2, the J call TRBJ1-5; TRBD1 matches at 7 bases. The V and J ends lost 6 bases and 4 bases, in that order; junction bases with no gene match: 9. CDR1 and CDR2 from the germline V gene are SGHAT and FQNNGV. The CDR3 is 15 amino acids. DNA for the CDR3: TGTGCCAGCAGAGAAACGGGACAGATAAATCAGCCCCAGCATTTT. It yields the protein CASRETGQINQPQHF.

The V gene is TRBV5-4, the J gene TRBJ2-7; 13 bases line up with TRBD2. Germline CDR1 is SGHNT and CDR2 is YYREEE (reference sequence). J was trimmed by 5 bases and V by 4 bases; bases with no gene match: 9. The CDR3 extends over 16 amino acids. CDR3 residues: CASSPRTSGSFHEQYF. The DNA of the CDR3 is TGTGCCAGCAGCCCAAGGACTAGCGGGAGCTTCCACGAGCAGTACTTC.

The CDR3 protein is CASPAKRYYEQYF. CDR3 bases: TGCGCCAGCCCAGCGAAGAGATACTACGAGCAGTACTTC. The chain couples TRBV5-1 to TRBJ2-7; D gene uncertain. V dropped 7 bases and J dropped 3 bases, with 14 bases sitting between them. The CDR3 contains 13 residues. Germline-derived CDR1 and CDR2 are SGHRS and YFSETQ. Filled out from reference TRBV5-1 and TRBJ2-7, the complete variable domain reads KAGVTQTPRYLIKTRGQQVTLSCSPISGHRSVSWYQQTPGQGLQFLFEYFSETQRNKGNFPGRFSGRQFSNSRSEMNVSTLELGDSALYLCASPAKRYYEQYFGPGTRLTVT.

The rearrangement links TRBV28 to TRBJ2-3; D perhaps matches TRBD2 (6 bases). The CDR3 is 15 amino acids. V lost 6 bases and J 4 bases, leaving 17 bases between the germline ends. Germline CDR1 and CDR2: MDHEN and SYDVKM. In DNA form, the CDR3 reads TGTGCCAGCAGACCCAGCGTAGGAGGGTCAGATACGCAGTATTTT. Amino acids: CASRPSVGGSDTQYF. Filled out from reference TRBV28 and TRBJ2-3, the complete variable domain reads DVKVTQSSRYLVKRTGEKVFLECVQDMDHENMFWYRQDPGLGLRLIYFSYDVKMKEKGDIPEGYSVSREKKERFSLILESASTNQTSMYLCASRPSVGGSDTQYFGPGTRLTVL.

This chain uses TRBV6-5 with TRBJ1-1; TRBD1 aligns across 7 bases. The ends lost 8 bases at V and 5 bases at J; junction bases unmatched: 8. Germline-derived CDR1 and CDR2 are MNHEY and SVGAGI. The CDR3 is 13 amino acids. The CDR3 is CASRRLQGTEAFF. In DNA, the CDR3 is TGTGCCAGCCGTAGGCTACAGGGGACTGAAGCTTTCTTT.

The chain uses TRBV19 and TRBJ1-2, with 9 bases fitting TRBD1. In germline, CDR1 is LNHDA, CDR2 SQIVND (reference sequence). Germline trimming cut 7 bases from V and 4 bases from J; bases unmatched to any gene: 10. The CDR3 is 15 residues long. CDR3 region: CASTSPGTGTYGYTF. For the CDR3, the DNA is TGTGCCAGTACTAGTCCCGGGACAGGGACCTATGGCTACACCTTC.

The rearrangement joins TRBV5-1 to TRBJ2-7; D is possibly TRBD1 (6 bases). V was cut by 1 base and J by 6 bases, with 11 bases left in between. This CDR3 has 13 amino acids. The germline CDR1 and CDR2 sequences are SGHRS and YFSETQ. Here the CDR3 reads CASSLKDSGEQYF. The CDR3 coding sequence is TGCGCCAGCAGCTTGAAGGACAGCGGCGAGCAGTACTTC.

V is TRBV20-1 and J is TRBJ2-5; D gene unclear. Germline V gene lookup returns CDR1 DFQATT and CDR2 SNEGSKA (reference sequence). Trimming cost V 4 bases and J 7 bases, with 10 bases left between them. The CDR3 extends over 11 amino acids. The CDR3 nucleotides are TGCAGTGCTATCAAGGTGGGGACCCAGTACTTC. This encodes CSAIKVGTQYF.

V usage is TRBV7-9 and J usage is TRBJ2-3; 9 nucleotides match TRBD1. The trim removed 4 bases at V and 2 bases at J, leaving 10 bases unmatched. The CDR3 totals 17 residues. Germline V gives CDR1 SEHNR, CDR2 FQNEAQ (reference sequence). This CDR3 reads CASSSVPGTGYTDTQYF. The CDR3, as DNA: TGTGCCAGCAGCTCGGTACCCGGGACAGGGTACACAGATACGCAGTATTTT.

The J gene is TRBJ1-4, the V gene TRBV18; 8 nucleotides align to TRBD1. Trimming cost V 3 bases and J 8 bases; bases outside gene matches: 8. Germline-derived CDR1 and CDR2 are KGHSH and LQKENI. The CDR3 totals 15 residues. CDR3 residues: CASSPWQGAEEKLFF. CDR3 bases: TGTGCCAGCTCACCTTGGCAGGGGGCCGAGGAAAAACTGTTTTTT. The variable domain in full, with the rest retrieved from reference TRBV18 and TRBJ1-4, is NAGVMQNPRHLVRRRGQEARLRCSPMKGHSHVYWYRQLPEEGLKFMVYLQKENIIDESGMPKERFSAEFPKEGPSILRIQQVVRGDSAAYFCASSPWQGAEEKLFFGSGTQLSVL.

V is TRBV28 and J is TRBJ1-2; the match to TRBD1 covers 11 bases. Germline V gives CDR1 MDHEN, CDR2 SYDVKM. V lost 6 bases and J lost 7; bases outside the gene matches: 7. The CDR3 loop spans 14 amino acids. DNA for the CDR3: TGTGCCAGCAGGTTCTCGGGACAGGGGGGTGGCTACACCTTC. It encodes CASRFSGQGGGYTF.

The V gene is TRBV7-8, the J gene TRBJ2-5; D gene uncertain. Germline V gene data show CDR1 as SGHVS and CDR2 as FQNEAQ. With 7 bases removed from V and 3 bases from J, the gap between germline ends came to 12 bases. The CDR3 consists of 13 residues. DNA for the CDR3: TGTGCCAGCATAGAGGCTAGGAAAGAGACCCAGTACTTC. Its protein is CASIEARKETQYF. Full variable domain (outside the CDR3, taken from reference TRBV7-8 and TRBJ2-5): GAGVSQSPRYKVAKRGQDVALRCDPISGHVSLFWYQQALGQGPEFLTYFQNEAQLDKSGLPSDRFFAERPEGSVSTLKIQRTQQEDSAVYLCASIEARKETQYFGPGTRLLVL.

The CDR3 nucleotides are TGTGCCAGCAGCTATGAGCGAGGGGAGACCCAGTACTTC. Protein sequence: CASSYERGETQYF. The V gene is TRBV11-2, the J gene TRBJ2-5; tentative D call: TRBD2 (5 bases). Germline V gene data show CDR1 as SGHAT and CDR2 as FQNNGV. This CDR3 comprises 13 residues. V dropped 4 bases and J dropped 5 bases, with 11 bases sitting between them.

The rearrangement links TRBV19 to TRBJ2-7; D remains ambiguous. The germline CDR1 and CDR2 sequences are LNHDA and SQIVND (reference sequence). CDR3 size: 12 residues. Trimming took off 6 bases at V and 4 bases at J, with 10 bases between the two ends. The CDR3 reads CASRSGAYEQYF. The CDR3 coding sequence is TGTGCCAGTAGATCAGGAGCTTACGAGCAGTACTTC.

CDR3 sequence (DNA): TGTGCCAGCAGCCCAGGGGATCGCACCATATATTTT. Protein product: CASSPGDRTIYF. This chain uses TRBV7-9 with TRBJ1-3; D is perhaps TRBD1 (6 bases). Trimming left V 5 bases short and J 9 bases short, with 11 bases between. The CDR3 consists of 12 residues. Germline loops: CDR1 SEHNR, CDR2 FQNEAQ (reference sequence).